This paragraph covers one T cell receptor beta chain sequence. What it binds is not known. The sample contains more than one DNA sequence encoding this CDR3. Sequenced by immunoSEQ multiplex PCR; TCRdb stores in-frame clones only, minus some. The data show 120,000 to 150,000 clones, about nine tenths seen once. The CDR3 loop spans 15 amino acids. Between the trimmed V and J ends, which lost 3 bases and 1 base, there was a span of 12 bases. Germline assignment: CDR1 SGHTA and CDR2 FQGNSA. This sample was included in a study of T cell responses to AZD1222 COVID-19 vaccine. Study-level results: Following two doses of AZD1222, Spike-specific TCR breadth and depth rose. The peak T cell response came first, and repertoires were sampled only after it. Only a handful of AZD1222 recipients tested seropositive at baseline.

The receptor was derived from an adult in good health. This material consisted of peripheral blood, taken on day 0 of MenACWY control vaccination. The V gene is TRBV7-2, the J gene TRBJ2-5; maybe TRBD2 (6 bases). CDR3 protein: CASSLGSGRQETQYF. CDR3 DNA: TGTGCCAGCAGCTTGGGCAGCGGGCGCCAAGAGACCCAGTACTTC.